This T cell receptor beta chain was sequenced in a study of blood T cells in healthy people across ages. The CDR3 totals 13 residues. CDR1 and CDR2 from the germline V gene are SQVTM and ANQGSEA. Isolated PBMCs totaled at least 6 million in each sample. A remark on this clonotype: The junction departs from germline at one end; a sequencing error may be responsible.

With a J-beta primer mix and a sample-barcoded 5' primer, a second PCR ran about 7 to 12 cycles. The authors tagged each cDNA molecule using a template-switch adaptor with 12 random nucleotides. TCRdb reprocessed the 5' RACE reads via MiXCR and lists one record per CDR3 protein. The sample includes some 1.5 million distinct CDR3 sequences, 28% of them seen just once. The receptor comes from a woman aged 25 to 39 in good health. The sequenced sample consisted of blood. The chain combines TRBV29-1 with TRBJ2-5, with D unresolved. This chain's CDR3 is CGVEDRAGETQYF. CDR3 in DNA: TGCGGCGTTGAAGATAGGGCAGGAGAGACCCAGTACTTC.